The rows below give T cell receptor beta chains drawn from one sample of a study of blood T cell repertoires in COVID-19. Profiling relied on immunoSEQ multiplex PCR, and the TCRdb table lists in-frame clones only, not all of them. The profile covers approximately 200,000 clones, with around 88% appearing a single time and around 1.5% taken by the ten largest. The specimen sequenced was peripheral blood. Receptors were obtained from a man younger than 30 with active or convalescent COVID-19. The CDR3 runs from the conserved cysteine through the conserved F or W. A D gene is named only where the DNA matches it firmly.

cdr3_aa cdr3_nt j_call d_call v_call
CASSVVRRRRMNTEAFF TGTGCCAGCAGCGTAGTACGACGGAGACGGATGAACACTGAAGCTTTCTTT TRBJ1-1 NA TRBV9
CASSVGLAKETQYF TGTGCCAGCAGCGTTGGACTAGCGAAAGAGACCCAGTACTTC TRBJ2-5 TRBD2 TRBV9
CASSTYQTTGVGNQPQHF TGTGCCAGTAGTACCTACCAAACGACAGGGGTGGGCAATCAGCCCCAGCATTTT TRBJ1-5 TRBD1 TRBV19
CASSPLRLGGTEAFF TGTGCCAGCAGTCCGTTGAGGTTGGGGGGCACTGAAGCTTTCTTT TRBJ1-1 NA TRBV27
CASSLGGTGGKKLFF TGTGCCAGCAGCTTAGGAGGGACGGGAGGCAAAAAACTGTTTTTT TRBJ1-4 NA TRBV7-2
CSAPLVGELFF TGCAGTGCTCCTTTAGTCGGGGAGCTGTTTTTT TRBJ2-2 NA TRBV20-1
CASSLDPQRLADTQYF TGTGCCAGCAGCTTAGATCCCCAGCGACTAGCCGATACGCAGTATTTT TRBJ2-3 TRBD2 TRBV7-2
CSARSGANTEAFF TGCAGCGCTAGAAGCGGGGCTAACACTGAAGCTTTCTTT TRBJ1-1 NA TRBV29-1
CASSTGTGAYEQYF TGCGCCAGCAGCACCGGGACAGGGGCCTACGAGCAGTACTTC TRBJ2-7 TRBD1 TRBV5-1
CASQDRPPSGRTDTQYF TGTGCCAGTCAAGATCGGCCCCCCAGCGGGCGCACAGATACGCAGTATTTT TRBJ2-3 NA TRBV19
CASSPPGQATDTQYF TGTGCCAGCAGTCCCCCGGGACAGGCCACAGATACGCAGTATTTT TRBJ2-3 TRBD1 TRBV6-2/TRBV6-3
CASSASGSYNEQFF TGTGCCAGCAGCGCTAGCGGCTCCTACAATGAGCAGTTCTTC TRBJ2-1 TRBD2 TRBV11-2
CATGGANQPQHF TGTGCCACGGGAGGGGCAAATCAGCCCCAGCATTTT TRBJ1-5 NA TRBV10-3
CASSLDQGRGGYTF TGTGCCAGCAGCTTAGACCAGGGGCGCGGTGGCTACACCTTC TRBJ1-2 NA TRBV11-2
CASSLGGSNEKLFF TGTGCCAGCAGTTTAGGAGGGAGCAATGAAAAACTGTTTTTT TRBJ1-4 NA TRBV28